This entry lists 11 T cell receptor beta chains sequenced from one sample in a study of molecular identifiers for immune sequencing clone quantification. A single record per CDR3 protein comes from TCRdb applying MiXCR to the PCR reads. This sample has about half a million distinct CDR3 sequences, with 25% found just once. Sequenced material: naive CD8+ T cells from blood, with Jurkat cell RNA spiked in. Stated subset: FACS-sorted CD8+CD4-CCR7+CD45RA+ naive T cells. Every receptor here comes from a human donor in good health. Some libraries in this study had Jurkat cell RNA spiked in.

Comment on this clonotype: A much larger clone differs by one base, so this may be a read error. The rearrangement links TRBV20-1 to TRBJ1-3, with D hard to call. Germline V CDR1 and CDR2: DFQATT, SNEGSKA (reference sequence). The CDR3 length is 14 residues. The CDR3 sequence is CSARGLISGNTICF. As DNA, the CDR3 is TGCAGTGCTAGAGGACTGATCTCTGGAAACACCATATGTTTT.

The sample holds many counts of this clonotype. V gene TRBV7-9 combines with J gene TRBJ2-2; TRBD2 aligns across 11 bases. Germline trimming cut 5 bases from V and 6 bases from J; bases unmatched to any gene: 11. Germline V gene sequence: CDR1 SEHNR, CDR2 FQNEAQ (reference sequence). CDR3 length equals 17 residues. The CDR3 bases are TGTGCCAGCAGCCCGGGACTAGCGGTTTATGGCGCCGGGGAGCTGTTTTTT. Amino acid sequence: CASSPGLAVYGAGELFF.

This chain connects TRBV5-6 to TRBJ1-1, with 8 bases matching TRBD1. The CDR3 runs to 14 residues. Trimming removed 0 bases from V and 6 bases from J; junction bases left unmatched: 4. Germline V gene lookup returns CDR1 SGHDT and CDR2 YYEEEE. CDR3 nucleotide sequence: TGTGCCAGCAGCTTGGACAGGGGGGTAGCTGAAGCTTTCTTT. Translated: CASSLDRGVAEAFF.

In this sample, this clonotype turned up many times. The rearrangement uses TRBV7-9 and TRBJ2-7, with TRBD2 as a possible D gene (6 bases). The ends were cut back, 5 bases at V and 7 bases at J, with 15 bases in the middle. Germline V CDR1 and CDR2: SEHNR, FQNEAQ (reference sequence). The CDR3 consists of 13 residues. This chain's CDR3 is CASSPSGGGEQYF. The CDR3 DNA sequence: TGTGCCAGCAGCCCGAGTGGGGGAGGTGAGCAGTACTTC. Combining the CDR3 with reference TRBV7-9 and TRBJ2-7 gives the whole variable domain DTGVSQNPRHKITKRGQNVTFRCDPISEHNRLYWYRQTLGQGPEFLTYFQNEAQLEKSRLLSDRFSAERPKGSFSTLEIQRTEQGDSAMYLCASSPSGGGEQYFGPGTRLTVT.

This clonotype was seen only a few times. This chain uses TRBV9 with TRBJ2-3, with 10 bases lining up with TRBD2. The CDR3 covers 17 residues. The germline V gene encodes CDR1 SGDLS and CDR2 YYNGEE. J gave up 4 bases and V 4 bases, and 12 bases lay outside the gene matches. Here the CDR3 DNA reads TGTGCCAGCAGCCCCGGTCTAGCGGGAGTAGTCGCAGATACGCAGTATTTT. Protein product: CASSPGLAGVVADTQYF.

On this clonotype itself: Given a much more abundant clone one base away, this may be a read error. V and J are TRBV24-1 and TRBJ2-1; D uncertain. CDR3 length equals 15 residues. Trimming cost V 3 bases and J 6 bases, with 14 bases left between them. In germline, CDR1 is KGHDR, CDR2 SFDVKD. CDR3: CATSDHATSANEQFF. CDR3 sequence (DNA): TGTGCCACCAGTGATCATGCTACCAGCGCCAATGAGCAGTTCTTC.

This clonotype was observed a handful of times. The chain uses TRBV18 and TRBJ2-5; D gene unclear. This CDR3 comprises 14 residues. V lost 0 bases and J lost 2, with 7 bases in between. CDR1 KGHSH and CDR2 LQKENI come from the germline V gene. Written as DNA, the CDR3 is TGTGCCAGCTCACCACCGGCAGTTCAAGAGACCCAGTACTTC. Its translation is CASSPPAVQETQYF.

The CDR3: CASRQGATGNTIYF. The DNA for the CDR3 is TGTGCCAGCAGACAGGGGGCCACAGGAAACACCATATATTTT. This chain uses TRBV14 with TRBJ1-3, with TRBD1 matching over 9 bases. CDR3 size: 14 residues. V trimming: 6 bases; J trimming: 4 bases; junction bases outside the gene matches: 4. Germline-derived CDR1 and CDR2 are SGHDN and FVKESK.

This clonotype occurred once. The conserved closing phenylalanine or tryptophan is absent in this CDR3, likely reflecting a read error. The J gene is TRBJ2-2, the V gene TRBV14, with a tentative D call TRBD2 (6 bases). CDR1 SGHDN and CDR2 FVKESK come from the germline V gene. The CDR3 totals 19 residues. V was trimmed by 0 bases and J by 1 base, leaving 18 bases between them. CDR3 DNA: TGTGCCAGCAGCCAAGATCGGAGGGCGGGTTCCAAGAACACCGGGGAGCTGTTTTTA. This encodes CASSQDRRAGSKNTGELFL.

This clonotype was observed a few times. This sequence joins TRBV20-1 and TRBJ1-2, with a possible D match to TRBD1 (6 bases). The CDR3 sequence is 15 residues long. The V and J ends lost 4 bases and 5 bases respectively, with 20 bases between them. The germline V gene encodes CDR1 DFQATT and CDR2 SNEGSKA (reference sequence). CDR3 residues: CSAISGKQGQYGYTF. Written as DNA, the CDR3 is TGCAGTGCTATATCAGGGAAACAGGGACAATATGGCTACACCTTC.

This clonotype has a handful of counts. In DNA form, the CDR3 reads TGCGCCAGCAGCCAAGCTATGGGGGATGAGCAGTTCTTC. Translation: CASSQAMGDEQFF. The chain has TRBV4-1 and TRBJ2-1, with D perhaps TRBD1 or TRBD2 (5 bases each). Germline CDR1 MGHRA, CDR2 YSYEKL. The CDR3 length is 13 residues. Between the trimmed V and J ends, which lost 1 base and 8 bases, there was a span of 9 bases.